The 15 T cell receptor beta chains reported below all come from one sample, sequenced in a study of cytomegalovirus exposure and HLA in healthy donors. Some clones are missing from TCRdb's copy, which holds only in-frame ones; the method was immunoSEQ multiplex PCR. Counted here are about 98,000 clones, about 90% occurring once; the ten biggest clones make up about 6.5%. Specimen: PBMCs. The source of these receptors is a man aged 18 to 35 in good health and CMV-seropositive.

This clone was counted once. This CDR3 reads CASSSRTSGGASGELFF. DNA for the CDR3: TGTGCCAGCAGCTCTAGAACTAGCGGGGGGGCCAGCGGGGAGCTGTTTTTT. The chain joins TRBV7-2 to TRBJ2-2, with TRBD2 matching over 13 bases. The V gene's germline CDR1 is SGHTA and CDR2 FQGNSA. CDR3 size: 17 residues. Losses at the gene ends were 4 bases for V and 7 bases for J; bases not matched to a gene: 9.

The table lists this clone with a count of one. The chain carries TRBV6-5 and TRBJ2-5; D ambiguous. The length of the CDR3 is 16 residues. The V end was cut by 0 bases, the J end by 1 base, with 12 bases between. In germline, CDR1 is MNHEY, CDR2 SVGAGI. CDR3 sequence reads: CASSYSPTELQETQYF. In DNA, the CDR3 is TGTGCCAGCAGTTACTCGCCAACAGAACTCCAAGAGACCCAGTACTTC.

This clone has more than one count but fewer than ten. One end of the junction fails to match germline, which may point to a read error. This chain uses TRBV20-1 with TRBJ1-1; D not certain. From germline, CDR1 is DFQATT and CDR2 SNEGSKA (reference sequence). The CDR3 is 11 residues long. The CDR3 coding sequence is TGCAGTGCTAGAGAATCAGTCAGACTACCCTTT. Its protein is CSARESVRLPF.

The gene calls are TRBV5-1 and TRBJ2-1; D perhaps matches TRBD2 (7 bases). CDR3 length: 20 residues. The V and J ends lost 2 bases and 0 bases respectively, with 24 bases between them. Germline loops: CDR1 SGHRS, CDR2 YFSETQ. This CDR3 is CASSLIGGGPADSSYNEQFF. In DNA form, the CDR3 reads TGCGCCAGCAGCTTAATAGGGGGGGGACCAGCGGATAGCTCCTACAATGAGCAGTTCTTC.

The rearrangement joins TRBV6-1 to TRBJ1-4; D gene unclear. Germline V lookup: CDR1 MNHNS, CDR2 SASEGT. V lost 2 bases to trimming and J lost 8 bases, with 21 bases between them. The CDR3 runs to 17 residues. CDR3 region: CASSERRRSGLTEKLFF. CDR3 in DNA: TGTGCCAGCAGTGAACGGCGGAGGTCCGGTTTAACCGAAAAACTGTTTTTT.

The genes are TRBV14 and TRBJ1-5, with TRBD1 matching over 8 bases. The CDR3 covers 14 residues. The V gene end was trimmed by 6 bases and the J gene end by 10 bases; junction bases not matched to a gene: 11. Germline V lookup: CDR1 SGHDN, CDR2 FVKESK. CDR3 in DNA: TGTGCCAGCAGACCAGGGACAGGCAATCCTCCCCAGCATTTT. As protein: CASRPGTGNPPQHF.

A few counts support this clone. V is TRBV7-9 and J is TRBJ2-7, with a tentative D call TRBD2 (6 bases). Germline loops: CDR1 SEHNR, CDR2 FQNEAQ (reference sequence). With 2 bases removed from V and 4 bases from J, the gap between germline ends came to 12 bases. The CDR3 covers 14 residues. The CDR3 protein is CASSLNGGGYEQYF. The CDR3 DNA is TGTGCCAGCAGCTTAAACGGGGGTGGGTACGAGCAGTACTTC.

The CDR3 protein is CASSQVSRGSYEQYF. The DNA of the CDR3 is TGCGCCAGCAGCCAAGTCTCTCGGGGTTCCTACGAGCAGTACTTC. The chain uses TRBV4-1 and TRBJ2-7, with a weak D call TRBD2 (5 bases). Germline-derived CDR1 and CDR2 are MGHRA and YSYEKL. The CDR3 spans 15 residues. The V gene lost 1 base and the J gene lost 1 base, with 11 bases spanning the gap.

In DNA form, the CDR3 reads TGTGCCAGCAGTTTAGACTATCAAGTAAACCAAGAGACCCAGTACTTC. This gives the protein CASSLDYQVNQETQYF. The chain is built from TRBV28 and TRBJ2-5; D perhaps matches TRBD2 (5 bases). Per the germline V gene, CDR1 is MDHEN and CDR2 is SYDVKM. Trimming removed 2 bases from V and 0 bases from J, with 13 bases in between. The CDR3 runs to 16 residues.

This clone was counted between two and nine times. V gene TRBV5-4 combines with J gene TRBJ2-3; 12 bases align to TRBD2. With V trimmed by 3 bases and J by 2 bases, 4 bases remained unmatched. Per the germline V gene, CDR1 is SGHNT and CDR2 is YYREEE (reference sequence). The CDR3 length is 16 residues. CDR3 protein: CASSSRTSGATDTQYF. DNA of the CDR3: TGTGCCAGCAGCTCGCGGACTAGCGGGGCCACAGATACGCAGTATTTT.

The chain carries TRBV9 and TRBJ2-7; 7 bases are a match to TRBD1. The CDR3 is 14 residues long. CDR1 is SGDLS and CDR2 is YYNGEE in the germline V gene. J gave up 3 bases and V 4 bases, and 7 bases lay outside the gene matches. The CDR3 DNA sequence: TGTGCCAGCAGCCCTCGGGACAGCTACTACGAGCAGTACTTC. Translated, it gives CASSPRDSYYEQYF.

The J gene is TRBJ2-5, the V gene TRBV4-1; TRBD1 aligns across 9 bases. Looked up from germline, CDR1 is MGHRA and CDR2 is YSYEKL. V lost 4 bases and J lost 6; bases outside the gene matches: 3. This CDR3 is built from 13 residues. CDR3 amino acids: CASSLDRGKTQYF. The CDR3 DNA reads TGCGCCAGCAGCCTTGACAGGGGGAAGACCCAGTACTTC.

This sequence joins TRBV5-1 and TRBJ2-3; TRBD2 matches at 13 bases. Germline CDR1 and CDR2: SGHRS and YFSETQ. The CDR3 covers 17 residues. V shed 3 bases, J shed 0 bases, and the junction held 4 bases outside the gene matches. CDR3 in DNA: TGCGCCAGCAGCTGGGGGACTAGCGGGGATAGCACAGATACGCAGTATTTT. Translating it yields CASSWGTSGDSTDTQYF.

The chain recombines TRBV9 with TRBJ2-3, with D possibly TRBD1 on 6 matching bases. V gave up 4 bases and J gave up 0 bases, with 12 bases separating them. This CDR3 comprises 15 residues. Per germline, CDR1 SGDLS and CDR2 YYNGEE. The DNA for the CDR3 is TGTGCCAGCAGCTTGGACAGCCCGAGCACAGATACGCAGTATTTT. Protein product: CASSLDSPSTDTQYF.

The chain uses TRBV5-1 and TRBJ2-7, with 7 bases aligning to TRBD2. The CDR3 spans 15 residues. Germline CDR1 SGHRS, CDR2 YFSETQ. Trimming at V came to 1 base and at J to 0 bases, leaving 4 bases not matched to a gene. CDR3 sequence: CASSLLAGVSYEQYF. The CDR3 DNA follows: TGCGCCAGCAGCTTGCTGGCGGGAGTCTCCTACGAGCAGTACTTC.